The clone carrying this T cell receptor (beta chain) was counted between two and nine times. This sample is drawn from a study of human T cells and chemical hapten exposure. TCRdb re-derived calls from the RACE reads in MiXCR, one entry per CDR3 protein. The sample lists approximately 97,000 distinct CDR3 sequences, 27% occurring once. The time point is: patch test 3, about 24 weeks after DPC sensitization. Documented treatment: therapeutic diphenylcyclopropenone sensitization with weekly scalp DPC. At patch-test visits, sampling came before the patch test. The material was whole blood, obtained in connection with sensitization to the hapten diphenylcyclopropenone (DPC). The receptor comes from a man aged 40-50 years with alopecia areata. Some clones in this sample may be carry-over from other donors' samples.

The chain's CDR3 is CASNSGDQETQYF. DNA of the CDR3: TGTGCCAGCAATTCAGGGGACCAAGAGACCCAGTACTTC. V gene TRBV2 combines with J gene TRBJ2-5, with D tentatively TRBD1 (6 bases). This CDR3 comprises 13 residues. Germline V gene sequence: CDR1 SNHLY, CDR2 FYNNEI. The germline V and J ends were trimmed by 7 bases and 0 bases, with 9 bases remaining between them.